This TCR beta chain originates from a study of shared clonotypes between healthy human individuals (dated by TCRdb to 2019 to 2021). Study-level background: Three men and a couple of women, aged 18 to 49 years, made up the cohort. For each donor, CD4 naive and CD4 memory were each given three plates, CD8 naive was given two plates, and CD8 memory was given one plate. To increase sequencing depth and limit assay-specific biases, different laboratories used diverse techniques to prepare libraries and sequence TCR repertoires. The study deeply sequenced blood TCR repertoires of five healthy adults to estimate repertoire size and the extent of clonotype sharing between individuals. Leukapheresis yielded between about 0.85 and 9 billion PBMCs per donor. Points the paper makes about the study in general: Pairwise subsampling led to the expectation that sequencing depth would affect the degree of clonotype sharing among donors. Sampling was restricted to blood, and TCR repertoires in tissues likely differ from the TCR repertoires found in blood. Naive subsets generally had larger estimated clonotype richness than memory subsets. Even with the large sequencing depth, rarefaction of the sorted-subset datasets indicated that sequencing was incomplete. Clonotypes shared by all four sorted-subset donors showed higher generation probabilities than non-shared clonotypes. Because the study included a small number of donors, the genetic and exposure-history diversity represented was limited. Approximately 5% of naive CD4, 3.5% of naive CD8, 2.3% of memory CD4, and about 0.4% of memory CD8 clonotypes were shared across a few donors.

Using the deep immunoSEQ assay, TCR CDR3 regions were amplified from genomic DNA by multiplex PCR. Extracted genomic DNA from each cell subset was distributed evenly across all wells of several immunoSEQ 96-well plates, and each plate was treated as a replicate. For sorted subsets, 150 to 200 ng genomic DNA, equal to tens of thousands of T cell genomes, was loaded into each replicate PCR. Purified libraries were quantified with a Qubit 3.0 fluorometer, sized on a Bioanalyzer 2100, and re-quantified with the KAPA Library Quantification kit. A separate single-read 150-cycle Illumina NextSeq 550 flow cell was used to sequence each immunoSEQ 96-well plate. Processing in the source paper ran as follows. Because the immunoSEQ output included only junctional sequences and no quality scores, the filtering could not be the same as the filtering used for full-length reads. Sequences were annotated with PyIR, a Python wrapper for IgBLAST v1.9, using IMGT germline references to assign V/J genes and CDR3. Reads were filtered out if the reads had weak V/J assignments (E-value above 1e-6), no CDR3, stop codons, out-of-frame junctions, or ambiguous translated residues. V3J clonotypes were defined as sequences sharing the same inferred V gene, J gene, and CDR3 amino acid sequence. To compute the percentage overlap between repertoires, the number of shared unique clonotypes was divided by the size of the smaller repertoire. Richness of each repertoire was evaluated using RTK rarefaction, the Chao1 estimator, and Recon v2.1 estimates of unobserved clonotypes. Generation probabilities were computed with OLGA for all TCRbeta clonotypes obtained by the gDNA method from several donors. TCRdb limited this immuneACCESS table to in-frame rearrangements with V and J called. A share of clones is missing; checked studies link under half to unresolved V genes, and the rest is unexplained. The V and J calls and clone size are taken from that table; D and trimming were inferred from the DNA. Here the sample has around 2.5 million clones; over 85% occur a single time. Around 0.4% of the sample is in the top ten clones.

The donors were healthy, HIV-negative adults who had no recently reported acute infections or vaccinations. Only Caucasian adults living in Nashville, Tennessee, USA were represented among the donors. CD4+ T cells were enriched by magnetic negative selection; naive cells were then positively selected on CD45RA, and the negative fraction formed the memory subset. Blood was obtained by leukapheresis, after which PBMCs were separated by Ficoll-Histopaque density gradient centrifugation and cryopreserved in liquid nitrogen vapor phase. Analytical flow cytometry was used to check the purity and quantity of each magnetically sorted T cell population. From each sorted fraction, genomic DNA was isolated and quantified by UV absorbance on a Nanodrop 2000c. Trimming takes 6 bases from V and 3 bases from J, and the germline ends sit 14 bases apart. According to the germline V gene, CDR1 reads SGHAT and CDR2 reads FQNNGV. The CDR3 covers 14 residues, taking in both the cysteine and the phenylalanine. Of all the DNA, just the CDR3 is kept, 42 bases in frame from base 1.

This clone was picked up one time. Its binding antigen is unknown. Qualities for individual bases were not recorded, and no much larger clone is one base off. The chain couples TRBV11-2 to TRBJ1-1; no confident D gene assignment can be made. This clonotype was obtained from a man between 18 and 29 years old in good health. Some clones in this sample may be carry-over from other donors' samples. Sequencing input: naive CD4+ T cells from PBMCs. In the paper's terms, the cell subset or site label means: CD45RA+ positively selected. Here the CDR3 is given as CASRPSTGYTEAFF. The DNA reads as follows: TGTGCCAGCAGGCCCTCCACGGGGTACACTGAAGCTTTCTTT.